The 30 T cell receptor beta chains presented below share a single source sample, sequenced in a study of identical twins. One entry per CDR3 protein, called by TCRdb with MiXCR from the 5' RACE reads. This table holds 600,000 to 800,000 distinct CDR3 sequences, less than 25% found once. The data also belong to a second study, concerning T cells expressing NK-cell markers.

Sequencing was performed on PBMCs. Source of these receptors: a woman under 30 in good health.

The count of this clonotype is one. The chain carries TRBV6-5 and TRBJ2-2; D not resolved. Looked up from germline, CDR1 is MNHEY and CDR2 is SVGAGI. Trimming left V 0 bases short and J 6 bases short, with 11 bases between. The CDR3 length is 15 residues. The CDR3: CASSYSASRPGELFF. The CDR3, as DNA: TGTGCCAGCAGTTACTCGGCCTCTCGGCCCGGGGAGCTGTTTTTT.

The chain uses TRBV13 and TRBJ2-7; D gene uncertain. The V gene lost 0 bases and the J gene lost 7 bases, with 10 bases spanning the gap. Looked up from germline, CDR1 is PRHDT and CDR2 is FYEKMQ (reference sequence). The CDR3 consists of 13 residues. For the CDR3, the DNA is TGTGCCAGCAGCTTAGGCCCACAGCATGAGCAGTACTTC. Encoded protein: CASSLGPQHEQYF.

CDR3 nucleotide sequence: TGTGCCAGCAGGCCAGGGTCCTATGGCTACACCTTC. It yields the protein CASRPGSYGYTF. The gene calls are TRBV12-3 or TRBV12-4 and TRBJ1-2; perhaps TRBD1 as D (5 bases). Between the trimmed V and J ends, which lost 6 bases and 4 bases, there was a span of 9 bases. This CDR3 has 12 residues.

This clonotype appeared many times. The rearrangement uses TRBV20-1 and TRBJ2-5; 7 bases line up with TRBD1. V lost 4 bases and J lost 5; bases outside the gene matches: 13. The length of the CDR3 is 15 residues. Germline lookup yields CDR1 DFQATT and CDR2 SNEGSKA (reference sequence). CDR3 sequence (DNA): TGCAGTGCTACGCCGTTGGGACAGTCTCGGGAGACCCAGTACTTC. Its protein product is CSATPLGQSRETQYF.

This clonotype was counted only a few times. The chain joins TRBV12-3 or TRBV12-4 to TRBJ1-1; 10 nucleotides agree with TRBD1. J gave up 8 bases and V 5 bases, and 5 bases lay outside the gene matches. The CDR3 contains 13 residues. CDR3 coding DNA: TGTGCCAGCAGTACGACAGGGGGCGGAGAAGCTTTCTTT. Protein product: CASSTTGGGEAFF.

The rearrangement links TRBV3-1 to TRBJ1-2; D remains ambiguous. The CDR3 totals 11 residues. CDR1 is LGHDT and CDR2 is YNNKEL in the germline V gene (reference sequence). The germline V and J ends were trimmed by 2 bases and 7 bases, with 5 bases remaining between them. CDR3 protein: CASSQRAGYTF. CDR3 bases: TGTGCCAGCAGCCAAAGGGCTGGCTACACCTTC.

This clonotype came up a few times. The chain links TRBV29-1 to TRBJ2-3, with 9 positions matching TRBD2. The V gene's germline CDR1 is SQVTM and CDR2 ANQGSEA. The CDR3 has 15 amino acids. V was clipped by 2 bases and J by 10 bases; unmatched bases: 13. For the CDR3, the DNA is TGCAGCGTTGAACCGGTAGCGGGAGAGGGTTCCGCGCAGTATTTT. Translating gives CSVEPVAGEGSAQYF.

There are a few counts of this clonotype. The chain carries TRBV7-9 and TRBJ2-3; weak D call: TRBD1 (6 bases). V was trimmed by 3 bases and J by 2 bases, leaving 12 bases between them. From germline, CDR1 is SEHNR and CDR2 FQNEAQ (reference sequence). CDR3 length: 15 amino acids. The CDR3 DNA is TGTGCCAGCAGCTTGCAGGGGTCCTACACAGATACGCAGTATTTT. Its protein is CASSLQGSYTDTQYF.

This clonotype was seen many times. V and J are TRBV11-2 and TRBJ1-2; tentative D call: TRBD1 (5 bases). The length of the CDR3 is 12 residues. Germline lookup yields CDR1 SGHAT and CDR2 FQNNGV. V was cut by 4 bases and J by 7 bases, with 10 bases left in between. Here the CDR3 reads CASSSSGGGYTF. CDR3 coding DNA: TGTGCCAGCAGCTCCTCTGGGGGTGGCTACACCTTC.

This clonotype turned up a few times. The chain carries TRBV12-3 or TRBV12-4 and TRBJ1-2; TRBD1 aligns across 7 bases. This CDR3 contains 11 residues. V lost 3 bases, J lost 9 bases, and 1 base stayed unmatched. The CDR3 DNA reads as TGTGCCAGCAGTTTGGGACAGAGCTACACCTTC. Amino acids: CASSLGQSYTF.

This clonotype was found a few times. The CDR3 nucleotides are TGCGCCAGCCGTCGACCGGGACAGGGAATCTATGGCTACACCTTC. Encoded protein: CASRRPGQGIYGYTF. V is TRBV10-2 and J is TRBJ1-2; 9 bases agree with TRBD1. Germline lookup yields CDR1 WSHSY and CDR2 SAAADI. The CDR3 is 15 amino acids. V lost 8 bases and J lost 4; bases outside the gene matches: 11.

A few counts support this clonotype. V usage is TRBV5-1 and J usage is TRBJ2-7; perhaps D is TRBD1 or TRBD2 (5 bases each). Trimming stripped 4 bases from V and 1 base from J, with 12 bases between. Germline CDR1 reads SGHRS; CDR2 reads YFSETQ. This CDR3 is 14 amino acids long. CDR3 region: CASSPRDQSYEQYF. In nucleotides, the CDR3 is TGCGCCAGCAGCCCCCGGGACCAATCCTACGAGCAGTACTTC.

V is TRBV27 and J is TRBJ2-1; TRBD2 matches at 8 bases. Germline V gene data show CDR1 as MNHEY and CDR2 as SMNVEV (reference sequence). Trimming removed 5 bases from V and 2 bases from J; junction bases left unmatched: 8. The CDR3 is 16 residues long. CDR3 region: CASSPLLAVTYNEQFF. CDR3 DNA sequence: TGTGCCAGCAGTCCCCTACTAGCGGTAACCTACAATGAGCAGTTCTTC.

Only a few counts were recorded for this clonotype. This chain links TRBV5-1 with TRBJ2-1; possible D gene TRBD2, 6 bases. Trimming pared 4 bases from V and 0 bases from J, leaving 14 bases between. This CDR3 spans 16 amino acids. Germline CDR1 SGHRS, CDR2 YFSETQ. The CDR3 DNA reads TGCGCCAGCAGCCCCAGAGCGGGTAGCTCCTACAATGAGCAGTTCTTC. Translation: CASSPRAGSSYNEQFF.

This rearrangement joins TRBV5-1 to TRBJ2-1; D is undetermined. The CDR3 contains 13 residues. Germline-derived CDR1 and CDR2 are SGHRS and YFSETQ. V was shortened by 0 bases and J by 9 bases, with 10 bases between the two germline ends. The CDR3 sequence is CASSLEVGGEQFF. CDR3 nucleotides: TGCGCCAGCAGCTTGGAGGTCGGCGGTGAGCAGTTCTTC.

The chain recombines TRBV10-3 with TRBJ1-6; 8 bases match TRBD1. The V and J ends lost 6 bases and 6 bases, in that order; junction bases with no gene match: 4. The CDR3 consists of 14 residues. Germline V CDR1 and CDR2: ENHRY, SYGVKD. This CDR3 is CAISADRGNSPLHF. The CDR3 DNA reads TGTGCCATCAGCGCCGACAGGGGTAATTCACCCCTCCACTTT.

This clonotype has a handful of counts. The CDR3 region has the DNA TGCGCCAGCAGCTTCCCTCCGACAGACCGTTTTAGCGGTTATGGAATCTACGAGCAGTACTTC. This encodes CASSFPPTDRFSGYGIYEQYF. The rearrangement uses TRBV5-1 and TRBJ2-7, with D maybe TRBD2 (6 bases). Deletions cut 2 bases from V and 3 bases from J, with 33 bases between. From germline, CDR1 is SGHRS and CDR2 YFSETQ. The CDR3 length is 21 residues.

This clonotype showed up many times. The V call is TRBV20-1, the J call TRBJ2-3; D might be TRBD1 (5 bases). CDR3 length equals 14 residues. Germline V gene sequence: CDR1 DFQATT, CDR2 SNEGSKA (reference sequence). Trimming took 4 bases from V and 0 from J, leaving 11 bases between them. For the CDR3, the DNA is TGCAGTGCTAAGGCCCAGGGTAGCACAGATACGCAGTATTTT. It translates to CSAKAQGSTDTQYF.

The chain recombines TRBV5-1 with TRBJ2-3; 10 bases agree with TRBD2. The CDR3 has 14 residues. Germline V lookup: CDR1 SGHRS, CDR2 YFSETQ. V lost 4 bases, J lost 4 bases, and 3 bases stayed unmatched. CDR3 nucleotide sequence: TGCGCCAGCAGCGAAGCGGGGGGGTCAGATACGCAGTATTTT. Protein product: CASSEAGGSDTQYF.

The chain is built from TRBV29-1 and TRBJ1-2; TRBD1 matches 7 bases. Germline values: CDR1 SQVTM, CDR2 ANQGSEA. The CDR3 consists of 13 residues. V lost 4 bases to trimming and J lost 4 bases; unmatched junction nucleotides: 6. As DNA, the CDR3 is TGCAGCGTTGGCAGGGGGTTGGGCTATGGCTACACCTTC. Translating gives CSVGRGLGYGYTF.

This clonotype has just a few counts. The chain uses TRBV12-3 or TRBV12-4 and TRBJ2-1, with D perhaps TRBD1 (5 bases). Trimming removed 2 bases at V and 7 bases at J, with 12 bases between. The CDR3 has 14 amino acids. The CDR3 sequence: CASSLLGRANEQFF. CDR3 sequence (DNA): TGTGCCAGCAGTTTACTTGGCAGGGCTAATGAGCAGTTCTTC.

This clonotype was found many times. This chain joins TRBV12-3 or TRBV12-4 and TRBJ2-7, with D possibly matching TRBD1 (6 bases). Between the trimmed V and J ends, which lost 6 bases and 4 bases, there was a span of 10 bases. This CDR3 has 12 amino acids. Here the CDR3 DNA reads TGTGCCAGCAGGAACAGGGTTTACGAGCAGTACTTC. This encodes CASRNRVYEQYF.

This clonotype has just a few counts. The junction and the germline gene differ at one end; a read error may be behind it. This chain links TRBV6-1 with TRBJ2-7; 7 bases align to TRBD1. Per germline, CDR1 MNHNS and CDR2 SASEGT. This CDR3 region has 16 residues. In DNA, the CDR3 is TGTGCCAGCAGTAAAGCCTCCGGGACAGTCTCTTCGGAGAGGTACTTC. Protein sequence: CASSKASGTVSSERYF.

Many counts were recorded for this clonotype. The CDR3 region has the DNA TGTGCCAGCAGTTCTCTTCGAGATGAGCAGTTCTTC. Its protein is CASSSLRDEQFF. This chain connects TRBV6-5 to TRBJ2-1, with D hard to call. The germline gives CDR1 MNHEY, CDR2 SVGAGI. The V gene lost 4 bases and the J gene lost 8 bases, with 9 bases spanning the gap. The CDR3 spans 12 residues.

This clonotype was observed a few times. The chain is built from TRBV20-1 and TRBJ1-1; no clear D. The CDR3 is made up of 15 amino acids. Germline V gene data show CDR1 as DFQATT and CDR2 as SNEGSKA (reference sequence). V dropped 1 base and J dropped 0 bases, with 12 bases sitting between them. In nucleotides, the CDR3 is TGCAGTGCTAGAGCGGCCAAGGATATGAACACTGAAGCTTTCTTT. The encoded protein is CSARAAKDMNTEAFF.

The rearrangement uses TRBV27 and TRBJ2-3; TRBD2 aligns across 7 bases. The CDR3 covers 15 residues. The J segment lost 2 bases and the V segment lost 4 bases, leaving 6 bases of the junction unmatched. In germline, CDR1 is MNHEY, CDR2 SMNVEV (reference sequence). In DNA, the CDR3 is TGTGCCAGCAGTTACAATAGCGGGCTCACAGATACGCAGTATTTT. Translation gives CASSYNSGLTDTQYF.

In this sample, this clonotype turned up many times. J is TRBJ2-2 and V is TRBV29-1; 8 bases are shared with TRBD2. The CDR3 extends over 13 amino acids. The ends lost 3 bases at V and 5 bases at J; junction bases unmatched: 2. Germline values: CDR1 SQVTM, CDR2 ANQGSEA. CDR3 nucleotides: TGCAGCGTTGACCGGGGGGGGACCGGGGAGCTGTTTTTT. Translation gives CSVDRGGTGELFF.

This clonotype was detected a few times. V gene TRBV6-5 combines with J gene TRBJ2-7; D might be TRBD2 (6 bases). V lost 10 bases to trimming and J lost 4 bases, with 14 bases between them. Germline CDR1 is MNHEY and CDR2 is SVGAGI. There are 12 residues in the CDR3. CDR3 in amino acids: CATWEEGYEQYF. In DNA form, the CDR3 reads TGTGCCACCTGGGAGGAGGGTTACGAGCAGTACTTC.

This clonotype was recorded a few times. The chain joins TRBV5-1 to TRBJ1-2; the D is unclear. V lost 2 bases and J 4 bases, leaving 9 bases between the germline ends. The CDR3 extends over 13 amino acids. Per germline, CDR1 SGHRS and CDR2 YFSETQ. The CDR3 spells CASSFLDTYGYTF. Written as DNA, the CDR3 is TGCGCCAGCAGCTTCCTAGACACCTATGGCTACACCTTC.

The chain carries TRBV5-1 and TRBJ2-5; D is uncertain. Germline V gives CDR1 SGHRS, CDR2 YFSETQ. CDR3 size: 15 residues. The V gene lost 4 bases and the J gene lost 1 base, with 14 bases spanning the gap. CDR3 in DNA: TGCGCCAGCAGCCCAGGACGTCACATCCAAGAGACCCAGTACTTC. It translates to CASSPGRHIQETQYF.